A selection of T cell receptor beta chains follows, all from one sample in a study of CD8+CD57+ T cells in acquired aplastic anemia. TCRdb ran MiXCR on the reads and lists one entry per CDR3 protein. The data hold 200,000 to 300,000 distinct CDR3 sequences, with approximately 45% observed a single time. Sequencing was done on a sample of sorted CD4+, CD8+, or CD8+CD57+ T cells (not recorded which) from PBMCs. The receptors stem from a human donor with aplastic anemia. Both conserved end residues are part of each CDR3. Each record gives: J gene, clone size, V gene, D gene, CDR3 DNA, CDR3 protein. The D gene is left open where the match is weak. Size is omitted from some rows. Given values are once, few, many or a class for expanded clones.

TRBJ2-1	NA	TRBV7-8	TRBD2	TGTGCCAGCAGCTTACGGGGAGGGTTTGTGACCTACAATGAGCAGTTCTTC	CASSLRGGFVTYNEQFF
TRBJ2-3	many	TRBV20-1	NA	TGCAGTGCTAGCGGATCCGGGGAAATTGGGGGTTATACGCAGTATTTT	CSASGSGEIGGYTQYF
TRBJ1-5	NA	TRBV7-2	NA	TGTGCCAGCAGCCCGCGGACAGAGGGGCAGCCCCAGCATTTT	CASSPRTEGQPQHF
TRBJ1-2	few	TRBV9	NA	TGTGCCAGCAGCCCTGACGCTGATGGCTACACCTTC	CASSPDADGYTF
TRBJ2-2	once	TRBV28	NA	TGTGCCAGCAGCGACCGGGCTAGCATGAGTGGGGAGCTGTTTTTT	CASSDRASMSGELFF
TRBJ2-7	many	TRBV11-2	NA	TGTGCCAGCAGCTTAGAGTCCGGGCGCTCCTACGAGCAGTACTTC	CASSLESGRSYEQYF
TRBJ1-1	many	TRBV5-4	NA	TGTGCCAGCAGCTTGAGGACAGACACTGAAGCTTTCTTT	CASSLRTDTEAFF
TRBJ2-7	NA	TRBV25-1	TRBD1	TGTGCCAGCAGCCCGGGGACAGTAACTCCCTACGAGCAGTACTTC	CASSPGTVTPYEQYF
TRBJ2-7	many	TRBV18	TRBD1	TGTGCCAGCTCACGACAGGGACCCTACGAGCAGTACTTC	CASSRQGPYEQYF
TRBJ1-2	NA	TRBV20-1	NA	TGCAGTGCTAGAGATGGAGGGGACTATGGCTACACCTTC	CSARDGGDYGYTF
TRBJ1-1	once	TRBV7-2	NA	TGTGCCAGCAGCTTTACCGAGGGCACTGAAGCTTTCTTT	CASSFTEGTEAFF
TRBJ2-7	many	TRBV20-1	NA	TGCAGTGCAGGACTCGGGACGGAATACGAGCAGTACTTC	CSAGLGTEYEQYF
TRBJ1-2	many	TRBV2	NA	TGTGCCAGCACCGACTATGGCTACACCTTC	CASTDYGYTF
TRBJ2-2	many	TRBV9	NA	TGTGCCAGCAGCGTAGACAGTACGAACACCGGGGAGCTGTTTTTT	CASSVDSTNTGELFF
TRBJ1-1	many	TRBV6-1	NA	TGTGCCAGCATGGGAGATCGGCACCCGAACACTGAAGCTTTCTTT	CASMGDRHPNTEAFF
TRBJ2-7	NA	TRBV5-1	NA	TGCGCCAGCAGCTTGGAACAGGGAGGGTACTACGAGCAGTACTTC	CASSLEQGGYYEQYF
TRBJ2-7	many	TRBV24-1	NA	TGTGCCACCTCCCATGGGGGCTCTTACGAGCAGTACTTC	CATSHGGSYEQYF
TRBJ1-5	NA	TRBV7-9	NA	TGTGCCAGCACCTTAGACGGCGGGAATCAGCCCCAGCATTTT	CASTLDGGNQPQHF
TRBJ2-7	NA	TRBV2	TRBD1	TGTGCCAGCAGCCCGGGACAGGGTGGAGACGAGCAGTACTTC	CASSPGQGGDEQYF
TRBJ2-7	NA	TRBV2	NA	TGTGCCAGCAGTTTTAGCGGCCCGACCTCCTACGAGCAGTACTTC	CASSFSGPTSYEQYF
TRBJ2-1	few	TRBV30	TRBD2	TGTGCCTGGAGTGTGACGGGAGGGCCGGCTGATGAGCAGTTCTTC	CAWSVTGGPADEQFF
TRBJ1-5	many	TRBV2	TRBD1	TGTGCCAGCAGTGAAGGACTCCGGGACAGGGTCCAACCCCAGCATTTT	CASSEGLRDRVQPQHF
TRBJ1-2	many	TRBV7-9	NA	TGTGCCAGCAGCTTCGAGGCTTTGGTCCCTCGCTATGGCTACACCTTC	CASSFEALVPRYGYTF
TRBJ2-1	many	TRBV7-7	NA	TGTGCTAGCAGCTTAGTCTTAGGGCGGAACAATGAGCAGTTCTTC	CASSLVLGRNNEQFF
TRBJ2-5	NA	TRBV20-1	TRBD2	TGCAGTGCTGGATTCGGGGGGGTTCTGGAGACCCAGTACTTC	CSAGFGGVLETQYF
TRBJ1-4	few	TRBV27	NA	TGTGCCAGCAGCTCCTACAGGGCACGATTGCACGAAAAACTGTTTTTT	CASSSYRARLHEKLFF
TRBJ1-2	NA	TRBV24-1	NA	TGTGCCACCAGTGGTGAGGGACGCTATGGCTACACCTTC	CATSGEGRYGYTF
TRBJ1-5	many	TRBV7-8	NA	TGTGCCAGCAGCAAGATGGGTAGGGGAGAATTTTCTAATCAGCCCCAGCATTTT	CASSKMGRGEFSNQPQHF
TRBJ1-6	NA	TRBV24-1	NA	NA	CATSDSRRNEQFFGNSPLHF
TRBJ2-7	NA	TRBV24-1	NA	TGTGCCACCAGTGCCATGGGGGGGGCGAATTACGAGCAGTACTTC	CATSAMGGANYEQYF
TRBJ2-7	NA	TRBV9	NA	TGTGCCAGCAGCGTTGGCAGGGCCGACGAGCAGTACTTC	CASSVGRADEQYF
TRBJ2-7	many	TRBV6-5	NA	TGTGCCAGCAGTTATATGTCTTCGGCGGCCTACGAGCAGTACTTC	CASSYMSSAAYEQYF
TRBJ1-4	NA	TRBV25-1	TRBD1	TGTGCCAGCAGTCACCCCGGGACAGGAGGTGAAAAACTGTTTTTT	CASSHPGTGGEKLFF
TRBJ2-5	NA	TRBV20-1	TRBD1	TGCAGTGCTCCCCCCATGGACAGGGGGCTGGAGACCCAGTACTTC	CSAPPMDRGLETQYF
TRBJ2-3	NA	TRBV20-1	TRBD2	TGCAGTGCTAGAATCGGGACTAGCGCGCAGTATTTT	CSARIGTSAQYF
TRBJ2-3	few	TRBV7-6	TRBD2	TGTGCCAGCAGCTGGACTAGCGGGAGAGATACGCAGTATTTT	CASSWTSGRDTQYF
TRBJ2-7	NA	TRBV2	TRBD2	TGTGCCAGCAGTTTGGAACTAGCGGGGGTATACGAGCAGTACTTC	CASSLELAGVYEQYF
TRBJ1-5	NA	TRBV10-3	NA	TGTGCCAGCAGTACTCCCAATCAGCCCCAGCATTTT	CASSTPNQPQHF
TRBJ2-1	few	TRBV28	TRBD2	TGTGCCAGCAGTACAACTGACCGGGAGGGTCAGTTCTTC	CASSTTDREGQFF
TRBJ2-7	NA	TRBV30	NA	TGTGCCTGGAGTGGCCCCCGGCAGGGGTGGTACGAGCAGTACTTC	CAWSGPRQGWYEQYF
TRBJ1-5	NA	TRBV5-1	TRBD1	TGTGCCAGCAGCTGGGACAGGGGACACCATCAGCCCCAGCATTTT	CASSWDRGHHQPQHF
TRBJ1-3	NA	TRBV15	TRBD1	TGTGCCACCAGCAGATCCCGGACAGGGACTGGAAACACCATATATTTT	CATSRSRTGTGNTIYF
TRBJ2-7	NA	TRBV10-3	NA	TGTGCCAGCAGTCGGAGTTCGACCCTGAGCTCCTACGAGCAGTACTTC	CASSRSSTLSSYEQYF
TRBJ1-2	NA	TRBV15	TRBD1	TGTGCCACCAGCTCAGGGGGCGTCGGCGGCTACACCTTC	CATSSGGVGGYTF
TRBJ1-1	NA	TRBV15	NA	TGTGCCACCAGCAGAGACCGGGGACGGGGCACTGAAGCTTTCTTT	CATSRDRGRGTEAFF
TRBJ2-3	NA	TRBV25-1	NA	TGTGCCAGCAGCGTTTGGGGGGACGGCACAGATACGCAGTATTTT	CASSVWGDGTDTQYF
TRBJ2-1	NA	TRBV7-2	NA	TGTGCCAGCAGCTTCAACACGAACTACAATGAGCAGTTCTTC	CASSFNTNYNEQFF
TRBJ2-7	many	TRBV12-3/TRBV12-4	TRBD2	TGTGCCAGCCAGAGAGTAGCGGGAGGGGTATCCCCCTACGAGCAGTACTTC	CASQRVAGGVSPYEQYF
TRBJ2-1	many	TRBV7-2	TRBD1	TGTGCCAGCAGCTTAGTTATACAGGGGGCAAGTTTTGACAATGAGCAGTTCTTC	CASSLVIQGASFDNEQFF
TRBJ1-1	NA	TRBV7-2	NA	TGTGCCAGCAGCTTAGCGATCGGGGGGGGGGCTTTCTTT	CASSLAIGGGAFF
TRBJ1-5	NA	TRBV20-1	NA	TGCAGTGCTAGTCCACTAGGAGGACAGACCAATCAGCCCCAGCATTTT	CSASPLGGQTNQPQHF
TRBJ2-3	many	TRBV11-3	TRBD2	TGTGCCAGCAGCGATAGCGGGAGGAACACAGATACGCAGTATTTT	CASSDSGRNTDTQYF